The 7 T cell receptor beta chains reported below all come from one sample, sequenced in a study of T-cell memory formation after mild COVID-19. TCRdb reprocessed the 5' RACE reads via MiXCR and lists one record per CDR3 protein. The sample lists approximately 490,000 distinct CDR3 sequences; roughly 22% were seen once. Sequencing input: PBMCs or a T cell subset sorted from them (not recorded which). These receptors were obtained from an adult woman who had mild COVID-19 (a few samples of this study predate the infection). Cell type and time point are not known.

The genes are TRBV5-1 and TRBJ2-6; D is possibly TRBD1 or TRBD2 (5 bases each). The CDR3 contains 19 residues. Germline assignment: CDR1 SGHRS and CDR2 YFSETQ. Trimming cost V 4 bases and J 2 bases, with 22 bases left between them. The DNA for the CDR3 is TGCGCCAGCAGCAAACGGGACGGATGGCTGTTGGCTGGGGCCAACGTCCTGACTTTC. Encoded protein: CASSKRDGWLLAGANVLTF.

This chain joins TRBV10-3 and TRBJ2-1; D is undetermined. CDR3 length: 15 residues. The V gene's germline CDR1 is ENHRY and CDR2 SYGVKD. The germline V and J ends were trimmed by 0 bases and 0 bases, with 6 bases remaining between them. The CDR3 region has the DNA TGTGCCATCAGTGAGTCGATAGGCTCCTACAATGAGCAGTTCTTC. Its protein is CAISESIGSYNEQFF.

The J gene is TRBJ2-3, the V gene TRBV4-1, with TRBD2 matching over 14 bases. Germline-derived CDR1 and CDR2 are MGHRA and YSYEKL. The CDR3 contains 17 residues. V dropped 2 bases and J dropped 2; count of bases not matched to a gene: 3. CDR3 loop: CASSQPGLAGVTDTQYF. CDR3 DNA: TGCGCCAGCAGCCAACCGGGACTAGCGGGGGTCACAGATACGCAGTATTTT.

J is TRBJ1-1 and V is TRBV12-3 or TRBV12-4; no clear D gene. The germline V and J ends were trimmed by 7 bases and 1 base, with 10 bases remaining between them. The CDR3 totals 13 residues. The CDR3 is CASTVPPNTEAFF. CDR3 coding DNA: TGTGCCAGCACCGTCCCCCCGAACACTGAAGCTTTCTTT.

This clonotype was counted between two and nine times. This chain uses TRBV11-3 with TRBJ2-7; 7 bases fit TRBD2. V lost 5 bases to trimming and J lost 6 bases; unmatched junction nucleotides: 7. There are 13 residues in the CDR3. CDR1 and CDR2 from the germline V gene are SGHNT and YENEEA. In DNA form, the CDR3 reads TGTGCCAGCAGCCGGGGGAGGGAAGGCGAGCAGTACTTC. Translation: CASSRGREGEQYF.

The CDR3 sequence: CASSYSSPGDEAFF. In DNA, the CDR3 is TGTGCCAGCAGTTACTCGTCGCCAGGGGATGAAGCTTTCTTT. V and J are TRBV6-5 and TRBJ1-1; weak D call: TRBD1 (6 bases). Trimming stripped 0 bases from V and 7 bases from J, with 12 bases between. The CDR3 has 14 amino acids. Germline assignment: CDR1 MNHEY and CDR2 SVGAGI.

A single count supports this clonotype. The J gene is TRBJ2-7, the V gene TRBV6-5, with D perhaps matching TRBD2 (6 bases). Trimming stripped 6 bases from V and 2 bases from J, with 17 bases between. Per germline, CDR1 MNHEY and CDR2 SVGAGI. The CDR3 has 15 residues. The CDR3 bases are TGTGCCAGCAGCTCCGGACGGAGACTAGCCTACGAGCAGTACTTC. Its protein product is CASSSGRRLAYEQYF.